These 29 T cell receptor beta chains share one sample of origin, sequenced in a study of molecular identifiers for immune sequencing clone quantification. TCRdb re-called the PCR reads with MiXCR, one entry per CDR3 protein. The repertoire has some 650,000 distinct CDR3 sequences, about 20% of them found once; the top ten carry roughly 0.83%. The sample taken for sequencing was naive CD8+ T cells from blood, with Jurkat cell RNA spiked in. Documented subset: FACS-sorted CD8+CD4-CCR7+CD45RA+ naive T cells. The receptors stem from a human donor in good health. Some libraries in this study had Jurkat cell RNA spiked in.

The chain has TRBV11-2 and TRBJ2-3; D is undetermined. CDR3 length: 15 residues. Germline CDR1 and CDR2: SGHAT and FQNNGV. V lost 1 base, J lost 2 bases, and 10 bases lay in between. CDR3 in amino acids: CASSLVDFTTDTQYF. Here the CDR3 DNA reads TGTGCCAGCAGCTTAGTTGACTTCACCACAGATACGCAGTATTTT. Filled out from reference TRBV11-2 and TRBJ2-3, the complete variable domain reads EAGVAQSPRYKIIEKRQSVAFWCNPISGHATLYWYQQILGQGPKLLIQFQNNGVVDDSQLPKDRFSAERLKGVDSTLKIQPAKLEDSAVYLCASSLVDFTTDTQYFGPGTRLTVL.

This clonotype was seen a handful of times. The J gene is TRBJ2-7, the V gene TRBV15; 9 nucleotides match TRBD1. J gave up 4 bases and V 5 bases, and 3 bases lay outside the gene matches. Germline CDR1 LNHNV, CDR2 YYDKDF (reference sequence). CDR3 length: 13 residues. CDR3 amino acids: CATSQDRGYEQYF. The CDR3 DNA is TGTGCCACCAGCCAGGACAGGGGTTACGAGCAGTACTTC.

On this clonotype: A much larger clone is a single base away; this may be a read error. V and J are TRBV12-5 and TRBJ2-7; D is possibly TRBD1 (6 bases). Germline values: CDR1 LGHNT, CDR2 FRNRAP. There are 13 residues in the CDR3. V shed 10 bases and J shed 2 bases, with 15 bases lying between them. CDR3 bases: TGTGCTAATGGCCTGGACAGAGCCTACGAGCAGTACTTC. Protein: CANGLDRAYEQYF.

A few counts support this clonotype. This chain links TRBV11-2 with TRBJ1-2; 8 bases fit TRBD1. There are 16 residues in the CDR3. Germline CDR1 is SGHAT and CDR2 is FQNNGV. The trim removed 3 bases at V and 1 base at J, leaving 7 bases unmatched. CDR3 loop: CASSLVDRDYNYGYTF. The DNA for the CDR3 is TGTGCCAGCAGCTTGGTGGACAGGGACTATAACTATGGCTACACCTTC.

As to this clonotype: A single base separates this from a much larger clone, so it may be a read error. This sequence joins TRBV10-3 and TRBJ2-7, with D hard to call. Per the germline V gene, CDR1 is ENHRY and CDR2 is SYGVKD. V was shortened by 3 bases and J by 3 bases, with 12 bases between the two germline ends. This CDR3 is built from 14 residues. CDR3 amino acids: CAISDPQENYEQYF. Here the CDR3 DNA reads TGTGCCATCAGTGACCCCCAGGAGAACTACGAGCAGTACTTC.

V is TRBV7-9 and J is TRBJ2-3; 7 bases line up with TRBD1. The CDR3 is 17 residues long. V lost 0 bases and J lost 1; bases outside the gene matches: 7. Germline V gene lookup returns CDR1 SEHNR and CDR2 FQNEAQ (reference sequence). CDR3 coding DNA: TGTGCCAGCAGCTTAGCGTGCGACAGGGAAGGCACAGATACGCAGTATTTT. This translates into CASSLACDREGTDTQYF.

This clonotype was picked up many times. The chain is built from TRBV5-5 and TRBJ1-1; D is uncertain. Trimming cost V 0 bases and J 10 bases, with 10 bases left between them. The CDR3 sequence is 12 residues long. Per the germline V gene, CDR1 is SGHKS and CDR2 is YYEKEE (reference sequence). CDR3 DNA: TGTGCCAGCAGCTTGGGGGGTTTAGGAGCTTTCTTT. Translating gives CASSLGGLGAFF.

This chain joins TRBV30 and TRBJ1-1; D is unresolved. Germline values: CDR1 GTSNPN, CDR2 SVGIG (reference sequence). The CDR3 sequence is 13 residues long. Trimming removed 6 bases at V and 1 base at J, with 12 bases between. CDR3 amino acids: CACLGRENTEAFF. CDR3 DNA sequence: TGTGCCTGCCTTGGACGGGAGAACACTGAAGCTTTCTTT.

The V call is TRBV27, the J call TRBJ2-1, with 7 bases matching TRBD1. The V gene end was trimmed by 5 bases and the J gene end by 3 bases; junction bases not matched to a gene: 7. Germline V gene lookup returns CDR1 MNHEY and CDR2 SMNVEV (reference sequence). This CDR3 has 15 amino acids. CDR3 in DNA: TGTGCCAGCAGTCCCAGGACAGGAAACTACAATGAGCAGTTCTTC. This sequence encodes CASSPRTGNYNEQFF.

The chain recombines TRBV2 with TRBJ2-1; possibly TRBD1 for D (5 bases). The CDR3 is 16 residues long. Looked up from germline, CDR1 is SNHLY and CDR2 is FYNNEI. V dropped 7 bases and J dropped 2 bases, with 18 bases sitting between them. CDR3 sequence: CASKKTTVVPYNEQFF. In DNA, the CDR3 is TGTGCCAGCAAGAAAACGACAGTAGTCCCCTACAATGAGCAGTTCTTC.

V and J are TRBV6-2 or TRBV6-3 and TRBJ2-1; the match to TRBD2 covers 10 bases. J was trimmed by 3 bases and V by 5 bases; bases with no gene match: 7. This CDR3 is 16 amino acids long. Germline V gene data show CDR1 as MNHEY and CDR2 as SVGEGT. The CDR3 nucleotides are TGTGCCAGCAGTGGTCCACTAGCGGGAATCTACAATGAGCAGTTCTTC. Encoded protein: CASSGPLAGIYNEQFF.

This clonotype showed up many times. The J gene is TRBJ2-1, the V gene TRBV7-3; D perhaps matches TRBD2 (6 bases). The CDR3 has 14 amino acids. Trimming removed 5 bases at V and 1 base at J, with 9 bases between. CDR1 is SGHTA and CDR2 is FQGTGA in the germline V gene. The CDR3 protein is CASSPSASYNEQFF. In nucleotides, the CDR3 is TGTGCCAGCAGCCCTAGCGCTTCCTACAATGAGCAGTTCTTC.

CDR3 bases: TGTGCCAGCAGTCGTGCAGCGGGGGGAGATACGCAGTATTTT. This gives the protein CASSRAAGGDTQYF. The V and J genes are TRBV12-3 or TRBV12-4 and TRBJ2-3; the match to TRBD2 covers 9 bases. Trimming removed 5 bases from V and 5 bases from J; junction bases left unmatched: 5. This CDR3 spans 14 amino acids.

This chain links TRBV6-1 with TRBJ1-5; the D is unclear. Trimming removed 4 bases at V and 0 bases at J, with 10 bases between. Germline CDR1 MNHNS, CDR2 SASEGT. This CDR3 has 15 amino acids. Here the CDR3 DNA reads TGTGCCAGCAGTGTGTCACAAGTTAGCAATCAGCCCCAGCATTTT. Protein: CASSVSQVSNQPQHF.

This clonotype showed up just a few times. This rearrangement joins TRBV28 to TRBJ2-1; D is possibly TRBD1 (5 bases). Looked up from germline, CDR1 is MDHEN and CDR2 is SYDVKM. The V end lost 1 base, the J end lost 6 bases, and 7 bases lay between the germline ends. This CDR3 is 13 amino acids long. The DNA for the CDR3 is TGTGCCAGCAGTTTATTCAGGGCCAATGAGCAGTTCTTC. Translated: CASSLFRANEQFF.

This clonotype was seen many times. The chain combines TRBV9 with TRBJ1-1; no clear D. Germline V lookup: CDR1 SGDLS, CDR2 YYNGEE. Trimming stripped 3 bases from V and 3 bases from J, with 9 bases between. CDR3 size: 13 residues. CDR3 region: CASSDGIHTEAFF. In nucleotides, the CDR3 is TGTGCCAGCAGCGACGGGATTCACACTGAAGCTTTCTTT.

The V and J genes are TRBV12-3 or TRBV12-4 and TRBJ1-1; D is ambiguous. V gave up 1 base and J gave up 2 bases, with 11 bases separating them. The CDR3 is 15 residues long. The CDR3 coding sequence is TGTGCCAGCAGTTTAGACTCGGGGTTCAACACTGAAGCTTTCTTT. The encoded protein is CASSLDSGFNTEAFF.

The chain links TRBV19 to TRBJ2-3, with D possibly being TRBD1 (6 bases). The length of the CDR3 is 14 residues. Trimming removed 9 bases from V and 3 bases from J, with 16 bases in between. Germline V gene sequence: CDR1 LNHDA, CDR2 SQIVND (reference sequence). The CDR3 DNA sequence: TGTGCCAGCGAACAGGGATATGGTACAGATACGCAGTATTTT. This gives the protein CASEQGYGTDTQYF.

CDR3 in amino acids: CASSPEFSGGTYEQYF. CDR3 nucleotides: TGTGCCAGCAGCCCCGAATTTAGCGGGGGGACGTACGAGCAGTACTTC. The chain links TRBV27 to TRBJ2-7; the match to TRBD2 covers 10 bases. In germline, CDR1 is MNHEY, CDR2 SMNVEV (reference sequence). Trimming at V came to 6 bases and at J to 4 bases, leaving 12 bases not matched to a gene. The CDR3 length is 16 residues.

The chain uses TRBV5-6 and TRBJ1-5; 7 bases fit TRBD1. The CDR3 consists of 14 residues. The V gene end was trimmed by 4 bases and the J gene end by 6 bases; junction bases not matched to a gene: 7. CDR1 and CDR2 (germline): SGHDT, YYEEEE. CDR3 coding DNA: TGTGCCAGCAGCCTTAGGACAGGCCGTCAGCCCCAGCATTTT. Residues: CASSLRTGRQPQHF.

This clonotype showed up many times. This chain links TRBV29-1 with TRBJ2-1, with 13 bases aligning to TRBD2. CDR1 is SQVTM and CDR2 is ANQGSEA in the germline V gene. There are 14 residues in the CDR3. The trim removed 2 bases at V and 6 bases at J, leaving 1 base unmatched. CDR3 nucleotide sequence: TGCAGCGTTGAACGGACTAGCGGGAGCAATGAGCAGTTCTTC. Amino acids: CSVERTSGSNEQFF.

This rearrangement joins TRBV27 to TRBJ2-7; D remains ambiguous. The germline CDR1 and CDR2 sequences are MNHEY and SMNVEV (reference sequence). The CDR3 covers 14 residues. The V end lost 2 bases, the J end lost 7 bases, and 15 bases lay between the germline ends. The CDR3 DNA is TGTGCCAGCAGTTTAGGACCACTCCCGAGGGAGCAGTACTTC. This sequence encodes CASSLGPLPREQYF.

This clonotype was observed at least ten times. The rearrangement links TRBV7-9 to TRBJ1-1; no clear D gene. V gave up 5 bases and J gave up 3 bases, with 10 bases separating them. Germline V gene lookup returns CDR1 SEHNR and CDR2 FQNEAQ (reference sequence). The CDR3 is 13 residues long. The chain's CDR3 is CASSPAPHTEAFF. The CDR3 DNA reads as TGTGCCAGCAGCCCGGCCCCCCACACTGAAGCTTTCTTT.

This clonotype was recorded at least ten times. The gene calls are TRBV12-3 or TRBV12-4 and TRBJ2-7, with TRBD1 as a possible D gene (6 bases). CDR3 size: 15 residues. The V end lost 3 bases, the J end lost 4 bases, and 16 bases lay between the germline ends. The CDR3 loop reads CASSFSAEGGYEQYF. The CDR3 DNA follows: TGTGCCAGCAGTTTCAGTGCGGAAGGGGGTTACGAGCAGTACTTC.

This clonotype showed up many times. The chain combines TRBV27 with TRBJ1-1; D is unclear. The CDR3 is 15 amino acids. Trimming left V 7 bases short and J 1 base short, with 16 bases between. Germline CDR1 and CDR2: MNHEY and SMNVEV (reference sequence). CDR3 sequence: CASTPYGSTNTEAFF. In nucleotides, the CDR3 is TGTGCCAGCACCCCATACGGGAGTACGAACACTGAAGCTTTCTTT.

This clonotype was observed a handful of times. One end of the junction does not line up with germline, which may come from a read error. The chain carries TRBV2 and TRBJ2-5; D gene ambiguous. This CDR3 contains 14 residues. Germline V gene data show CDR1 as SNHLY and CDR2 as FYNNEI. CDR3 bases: TGTGCCAGCGGTGAAGCAAGGGTTTTGGAGACCCAGTACTTC. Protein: CASGEARVLETQYF. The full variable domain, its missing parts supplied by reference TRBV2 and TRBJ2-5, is EPEVTQTPSHQVTQMGQEVILRCVPISNHLYFYWYRQILGQKVEFLVSFYNNEISEKSEIFDDQFSVERPDGSNFTLKIRSTKLEDSAMYFCASGEARVLETQYFGPGTRLLVL.

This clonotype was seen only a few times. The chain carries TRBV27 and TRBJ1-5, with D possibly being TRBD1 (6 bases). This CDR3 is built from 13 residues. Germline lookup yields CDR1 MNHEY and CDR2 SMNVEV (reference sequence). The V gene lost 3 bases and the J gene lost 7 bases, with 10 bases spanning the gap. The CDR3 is CASSLGTRQPQHF. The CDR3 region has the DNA TGTGCCAGCAGTTTGGGGACAAGGCAGCCCCAGCATTTT.

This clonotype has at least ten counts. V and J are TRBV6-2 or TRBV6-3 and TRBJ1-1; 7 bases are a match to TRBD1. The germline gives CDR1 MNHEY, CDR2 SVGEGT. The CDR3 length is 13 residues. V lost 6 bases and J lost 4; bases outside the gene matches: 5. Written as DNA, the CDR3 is TGTGCCAGCAGCCGGACAGGTCTCACTGAAGCTTTCTTT. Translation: CASSRTGLTEAFF.

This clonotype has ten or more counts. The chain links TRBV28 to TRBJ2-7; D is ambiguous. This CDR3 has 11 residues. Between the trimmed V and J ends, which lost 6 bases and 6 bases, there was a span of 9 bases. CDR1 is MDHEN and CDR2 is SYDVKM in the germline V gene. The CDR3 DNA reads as TGTGCCAGCAGAAGAACAGTCGAGCAGTACTTC. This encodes CASRRTVEQYF.